Listed below are T cell receptor beta chains from one sample, sequenced in a study of HIV-infected patients and healthy controls. TCRdb re-called the 5' RACE reads through MiXCR, storing one row per CDR3 protein. This sample has around 7,400 distinct CDR3 sequences, with roughly 9.9% found just once. The specimen comprised blood, sampled before antiretroviral therapy. These receptors all stem from an adult with HIV infection. The CDR3 runs from the conserved cysteine through the conserved F or W. D genes are given only for firm matches. Clone size is stated in some rows and not others, as once, few, many or a class when expanded.

v_gene	d_gene	j_gene	abundance	CDR3nt	CDR3aa
TRBV3-1	.	TRBJ1-1	few	TGTGCCAGCAGCCTCAGAGGGGCTGGAAACACTGAAGCTTTCTTT	CASSLRGAGNTEAFF
TRBV7-9	.	TRBJ1-2	.	TGTGCCAGCAGCCAGGGAGCAGGGGATGCCGGCTACACCTTC	CASSQGAGDAGYTF
TRBV6-5	TRBD2	TRBJ2-5	many	TGTGCCAGCAGCCCCCTGGGAGGGCTCCAAGAGACCCAGTACTTC	CASSPLGGLQETQYF
TRBV7-2	TRBD2	TRBJ2-3	.	TGTGCCAGCAGCTCCGGACTAGCGGGGGGCACAGATACGCAGTATTTT	CASSSGLAGGTDTQYF
TRBV6-5	.	TRBJ1-2	many	TGTGCCAGCACCTCCACGGGGGCGTCTAACTATGGCTACACCTTC	CASTSTGASNYGYTF
TRBV6-1	TRBD2	TRBJ2-1	few	TGTGCCAGCTTGCTAGCGGGAATCGGTGAGCAGTTCTTC	CASLLAGIGEQFF
TRBV4-2	TRBD2	TRBJ2-7	medium-sized	TGTGCCAGCAGCCAAGACGGGCGGGAGGACAACGAGCAGTACTTC	CASSQDGREDNEQYF
TRBV6-2/TRBV6-3	TRBD2	TRBJ2-7	many	TGTGCCAGCAGTTTCACTAGCGTCCACGAGCAGTACTTC	CASSFTSVHEQYF
TRBV12-3/TRBV12-4	.	TRBJ2-1	medium-sized	TGTGCCAGCAGTCAAACTACAGGGCACAATGAGCAGTTCTTC	CASSQTTGHNEQFF
TRBV20-1	.	TRBJ2-4	many	TGCAGTGCTAGAGATCCGGGAGCCAAAAACATTCAGTACTTC	CSARDPGAKNIQYF
TRBV28	.	TRBJ2-1	large	TGTGCCAGCAGTCCTAGATCCATCGGCAATGAGCAGTTCTTC	CASSPRSIGNEQFF
TRBV4-1	.	TRBJ2-2	medium-sized	TGCGCCAGCAGCCCCTCGGGTACCGGGGAGCTGTTTTTT	CASSPSGTGELFF
TRBV4-2	.	TRBJ1-2	many	TGTGCCAGCAACGCAGGGTTAGGCTATGGCTACACCTTC	CASNAGLGYGYTF
TRBV20-1	.	TRBJ1-3	few	TGCAGTGCTAGGGGGGTGGCTGGAAACACCATATATTTT	CSARGVAGNTIYF
TRBV19	TRBD1	TRBJ2-3	medium-sized	TGTGCCAGTAGCGACAGGGCGGAAGATACGCAGTATTTT	CASSDRAEDTQYF
TRBV2	TRBD1	TRBJ2-5	many	TGTGCCAGCACCCTAGGGGGACAGGTCCGCGAGACCCAGTACTTC	CASTLGGQVRETQYF
TRBV12-3/TRBV12-4	TRBD2	TRBJ2-7	medium-sized	TGTGCCAGCAGTTTTGGACTAGGGTACGAGCAGTACTTC	CASSFGLGYEQYF
TRBV29-1	.	TRBJ2-5	medium-sized	TGCAGCGTTGAAGATGACCCGGGGGAGACCCAGTACTTC	CSVEDDPGETQYF
TRBV19	TRBD1	TRBJ1-1	many	TGTGCCAGTCGGATGACAGGGTCTGAAGCTTTCTTT	CASRMTGSEAFF
TRBV5-5	.	TRBJ2-6	few	TGTGCCAGCAGCTTGCGGCACCTCTCTGGGGCCAACGTCCTGACTTTC	CASSLRHLSGANVLTF
TRBV6-6	.	TRBJ2-5	medium-sized	TGTGCCAGCAGTTACGGGGTAGGAGAGACCCAGTACTTC	CASSYGVGETQYF
TRBV5-4	.	TRBJ2-1	many	TGTGCCAGCAGTCGGACTAACAATGAGCAGTTCTTC	CASSRTNNEQFF
TRBV20-1	TRBD2	TRBJ2-3	medium-sized	TGCAGTGCTAGAGATCAGGGGAGCGGGAGAGATACGCAGTATTTT	CSARDQGSGRDTQYF
TRBV5-1	TRBD1	TRBJ1-1	medium-sized	TGCGCCAGCAGCTTGGCCCTACAGGGGGTCGACACTGAAGCTTTCTTT	CASSLALQGVDTEAFF
TRBV9	.	TRBJ2-5	medium-sized	TGTGCCAGCAGCGTCGCCATTCAAGAGACCCAGTACTTC	CASSVAIQETQYF
TRBV24-1	.	TRBJ2-6	medium-sized	TGTGCCACCAGTGATTTTCAGGGCAGCTCTGGGGCCAACGTCCTGACTTTC	CATSDFQGSSGANVLTF
TRBV2	.	TRBJ1-4	medium-sized	TGTGCCAGCAGCCAAGGTTACAGCATTGAAAAACTGTTTTTT	CASSQGYSIEKLFF
TRBV30	.	TRBJ2-7	.	TGTGCCTGGAGTGTGCCCCGACAGCCGGAGTGGGACGAGCAGTACTTC	CAWSVPRQPEWDEQYF
TRBV29-1	TRBD2	TRBJ2-7	few	TGCAGCGTTGAAGAAGGGGCGGGAGGGCCCGAGCAGTACTTC	CSVEEGAGGPEQYF
TRBV27	TRBD2	TRBJ2-1	medium-sized	TGTGCCAGCAGTCGGGGACTAACGGACAATGAGCAGTTCTTC	CASSRGLTDNEQFF
TRBV7-2	.	TRBJ2-7	many	TGTGCCAGCAGGGAATCTAGTAGAGGTCCCTACGAGCAGTACTTC	CASRESSRGPYEQYF
TRBV7-9	.	TRBJ2-7	medium-sized	TGTGCCAGCAGCTCCGGATCTCCGGGCCTCTACGAGCAGTACTTC	CASSSGSPGLYEQYF
TRBV20-1	TRBD2	TRBJ2-4	.	TGCAGTGCTAGCGCGGGGGGCTTGAACATTCAGTACTTC	CSASAGGLNIQYF